This T cell receptor (beta chain) appears in the sequencing data of a study of post-analysis software for immune sequencing data. Study-level information: Included courses were relapsing-remitting and secondary progressive multiple sclerosis; progressive-relapsing multiple sclerosis was also included. Study-wide results and caveats: Among five TRBV segments more frequent in patients than controls were TRBV5-6, TRBV5-1 and TRBV20-1.

This clonotype showed up just a few times. The antigen remains undetermined. Unique molecular identifiers featured in each of the TCR beta cDNA libraries. Using its own MiXCR run on the PCR reads, TCRdb lists one record per CDR3 protein. In the table there are about 570,000 distinct CDR3 sequences, approximately 34% of which are singletons. V was shortened by 3 bases and J by 4 bases, with 16 bases between the two germline ends. This CDR3 is built from 15 residues. Germline-derived CDR1 and CDR2 are SGHRS and YFSETQ. J is TRBJ2-5 and V is TRBV5-1, with D perhaps assigned TRBD1 or TRBD2 (5 bases each). The sequence derives from a girl between 2 and 17 years old with multiple sclerosis. Source material: blood. The CDR3 loop reads CASSWGPLRRETQYF. For the CDR3, the DNA is TGCGCCAGCAGCTGGGGACCCTTGAGGCGAGAGACCCAGTACTTC.